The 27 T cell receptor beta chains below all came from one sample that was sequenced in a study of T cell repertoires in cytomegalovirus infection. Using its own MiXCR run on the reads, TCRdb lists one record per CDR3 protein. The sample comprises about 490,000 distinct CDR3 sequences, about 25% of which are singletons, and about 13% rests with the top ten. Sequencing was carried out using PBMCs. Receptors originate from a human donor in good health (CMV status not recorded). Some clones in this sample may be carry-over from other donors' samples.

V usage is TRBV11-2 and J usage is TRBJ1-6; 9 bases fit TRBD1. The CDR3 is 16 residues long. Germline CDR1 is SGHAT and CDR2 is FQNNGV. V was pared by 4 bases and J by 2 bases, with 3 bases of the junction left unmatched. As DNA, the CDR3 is TGTGCCAGCAGCTATGGGACAGGGACCTATAATTCACCCCTCCACTTT. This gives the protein CASSYGTGTYNSPLHF.

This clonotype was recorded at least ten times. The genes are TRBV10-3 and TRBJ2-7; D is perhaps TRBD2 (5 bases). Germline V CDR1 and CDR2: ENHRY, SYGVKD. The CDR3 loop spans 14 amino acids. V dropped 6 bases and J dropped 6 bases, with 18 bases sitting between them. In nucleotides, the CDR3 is TGTGCCATCAGGACCCACCTGCAGGCGGGCGAGCAGTACTTC. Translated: CAIRTHLQAGEQYF.

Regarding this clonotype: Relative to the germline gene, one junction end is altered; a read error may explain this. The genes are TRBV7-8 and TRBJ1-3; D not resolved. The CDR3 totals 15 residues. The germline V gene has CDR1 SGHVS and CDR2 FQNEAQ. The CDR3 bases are TGTGCCAGCAGCTTAGATTGGAACTCTAGAAACACCATATATTTT. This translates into CASSLDWNSRNTIYF.

DNA for the CDR3: TGCAGTGCGAAGATCTCTGGGGCCAACGTCCTGACTTTC. Translation gives CSAKISGANVLTF. This chain joins TRBV20-1 and TRBJ2-6; D gene unclear. The V end lost 6 bases, the J end lost 0 bases, and 6 bases lay between the germline ends. CDR3 length: 13 amino acids. Germline V gene lookup returns CDR1 DFQATT and CDR2 SNEGSKA (reference sequence).

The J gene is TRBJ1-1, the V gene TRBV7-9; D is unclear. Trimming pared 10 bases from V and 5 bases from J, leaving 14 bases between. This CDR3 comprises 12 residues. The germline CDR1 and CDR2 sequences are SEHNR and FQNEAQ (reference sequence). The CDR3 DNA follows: TGTGCCACCTCTTGGGGAACGACTGAAGCTTTCTTT. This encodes CATSWGTTEAFF.

The chain's CDR3 is CASSPGAGGGTDTQYF. The CDR3, as DNA: TGTGCCAGCAGCCCGGGAGCGGGAGGGGGCACAGATACGCAGTATTTT. The V call is TRBV7-2, the J call TRBJ2-3; 10 positions match TRBD2. V lost 5 bases and J lost 1; bases outside the gene matches: 6. Germline CDR1 is SGHTA and CDR2 is FQGNSA. This CDR3 contains 16 residues.

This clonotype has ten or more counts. The CDR3 sequence: CASSLFLPRDAANNNEQFF. For the CDR3, the DNA is TGTGCCAGCAGCTTATTCTTGCCTCGCGATGCAGCGAATAACAATGAGCAGTTCTTC. The rearrangement uses TRBV7-9 and TRBJ2-1; D is unclear. The CDR3 covers 19 residues. Per germline, CDR1 SEHNR and CDR2 FQNEAQ (reference sequence). Trimming took off 2 bases at V and 5 bases at J, with 25 bases between the two ends.

The CDR3 DNA reads as TGTGCCAGCAGACAGGGAGGGGGCAGACGGCCCCAGCATTTT. This sequence encodes CASRQGGGRRPQHF. The chain links TRBV28 to TRBJ1-5; 7 bases line up with TRBD1. This CDR3 region has 14 residues. The germline gives CDR1 MDHEN, CDR2 SYDVKM. V lost 6 bases to trimming and J lost 9 bases; unmatched junction nucleotides: 11.

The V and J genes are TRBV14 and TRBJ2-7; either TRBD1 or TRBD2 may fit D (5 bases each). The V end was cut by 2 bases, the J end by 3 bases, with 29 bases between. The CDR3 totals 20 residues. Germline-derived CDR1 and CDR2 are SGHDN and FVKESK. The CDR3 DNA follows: TGTGCCAGCAGCCAAAGAGGCCCCCTTTTCGGGGCCCATCTATTCTACGAGCAGTACTTC. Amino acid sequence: CASSQRGPLFGAHLFYEQYF.

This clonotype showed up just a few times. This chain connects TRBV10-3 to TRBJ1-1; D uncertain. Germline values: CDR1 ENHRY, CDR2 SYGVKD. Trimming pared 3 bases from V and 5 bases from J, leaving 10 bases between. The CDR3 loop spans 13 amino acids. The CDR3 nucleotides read TGTGCCATCAGTGATAAGGGTGGGACTGAAGCTTTCTTT. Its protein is CAISDKGGTEAFF.

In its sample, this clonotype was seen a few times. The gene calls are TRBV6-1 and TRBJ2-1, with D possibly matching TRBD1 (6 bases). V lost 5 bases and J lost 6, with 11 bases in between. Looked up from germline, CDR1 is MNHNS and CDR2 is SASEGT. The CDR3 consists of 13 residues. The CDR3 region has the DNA TGTGCCAGCAGTTACACAGGGACCAATGAGCAGTTCTTC. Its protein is CASSYTGTNEQFF.

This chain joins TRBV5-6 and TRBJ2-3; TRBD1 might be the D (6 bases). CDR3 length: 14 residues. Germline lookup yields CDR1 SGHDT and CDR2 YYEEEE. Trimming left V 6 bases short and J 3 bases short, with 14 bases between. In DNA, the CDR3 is TGTGCCAGCAACCCCAACAGGGTTACAGATACGCAGTATTTT. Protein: CASNPNRVTDTQYF.

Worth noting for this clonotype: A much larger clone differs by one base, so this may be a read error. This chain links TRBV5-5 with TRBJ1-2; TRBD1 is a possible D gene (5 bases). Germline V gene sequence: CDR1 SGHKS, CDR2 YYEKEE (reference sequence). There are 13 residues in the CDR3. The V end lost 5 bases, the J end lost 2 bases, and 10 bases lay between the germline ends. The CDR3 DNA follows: TGTGCCAGCAGTTCGGCAGGGAACTATGGCTACACCTTC. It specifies CASSSAGNYGYTF.

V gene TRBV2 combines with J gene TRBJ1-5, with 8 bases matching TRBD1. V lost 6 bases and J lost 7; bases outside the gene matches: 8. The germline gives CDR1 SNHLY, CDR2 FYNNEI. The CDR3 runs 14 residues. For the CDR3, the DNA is TGTGCCAGCAGGGACAGGGTGAAGGGGCAGCCCCAGCATTTT. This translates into CASRDRVKGQPQHF.

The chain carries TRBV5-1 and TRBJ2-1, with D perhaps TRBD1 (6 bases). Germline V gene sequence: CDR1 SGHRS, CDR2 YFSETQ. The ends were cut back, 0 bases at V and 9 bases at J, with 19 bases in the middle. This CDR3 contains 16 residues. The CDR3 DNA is TGCGCCAGCAGCTTGGAAGGGGGACAATTGACAAGTGAGCAGTTCTTC. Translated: CASSLEGGQLTSEQFF.

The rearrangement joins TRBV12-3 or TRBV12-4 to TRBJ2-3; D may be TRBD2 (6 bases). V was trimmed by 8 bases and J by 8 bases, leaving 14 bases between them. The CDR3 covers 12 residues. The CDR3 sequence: CASGGMRGTQYF. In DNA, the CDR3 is TGTGCCAGCGGGGGTATGCGGGGTACGCAGTATTTT.

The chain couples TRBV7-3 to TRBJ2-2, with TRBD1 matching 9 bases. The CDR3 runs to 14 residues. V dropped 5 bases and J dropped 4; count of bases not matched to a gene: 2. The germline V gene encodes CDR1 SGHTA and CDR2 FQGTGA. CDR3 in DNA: TGTGCCAGCAGCCCACAGGGGGCCACCGGGGAGCTGTTTTTT. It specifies CASSPQGATGELFF.

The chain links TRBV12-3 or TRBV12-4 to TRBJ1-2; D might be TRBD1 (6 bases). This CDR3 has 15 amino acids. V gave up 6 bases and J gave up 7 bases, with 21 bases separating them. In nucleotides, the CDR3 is TGTGCCAGCAGCCTTACAGGGTTGAGTATAGGTGGCTACACCTTC. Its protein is CASSLTGLSIGGYTF.

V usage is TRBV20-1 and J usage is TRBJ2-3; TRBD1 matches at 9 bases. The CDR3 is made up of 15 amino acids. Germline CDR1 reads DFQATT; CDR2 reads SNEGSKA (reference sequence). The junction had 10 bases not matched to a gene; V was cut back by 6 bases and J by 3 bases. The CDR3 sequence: CSATPRDRVTDTQYF. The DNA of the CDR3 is TGCAGTGCGACCCCCCGGGACAGGGTGACAGATACGCAGTATTTT.

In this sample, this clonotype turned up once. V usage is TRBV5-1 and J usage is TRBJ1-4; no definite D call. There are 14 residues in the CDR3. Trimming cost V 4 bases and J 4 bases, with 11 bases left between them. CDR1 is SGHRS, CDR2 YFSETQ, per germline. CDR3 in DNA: TGCGCCAGCAGCCTCGGGCGGAATAATGAAAAACTGTTTTTT. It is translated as CASSLGRNNEKLFF.

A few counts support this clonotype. The CDR3 DNA follows: TGTGCCAGCAGTAGGTTTGGGACAGGGGGCCTACTAGCCAAAAACATTCAGTACTTC. Residues: CASSRFGTGGLLAKNIQYF. This rearrangement joins TRBV12-3 or TRBV12-4 to TRBJ2-4; 12 positions agree with TRBD1. The CDR3 consists of 19 residues. V trimming: 5 bases; J trimming: 0 bases; junction bases outside the gene matches: 11.

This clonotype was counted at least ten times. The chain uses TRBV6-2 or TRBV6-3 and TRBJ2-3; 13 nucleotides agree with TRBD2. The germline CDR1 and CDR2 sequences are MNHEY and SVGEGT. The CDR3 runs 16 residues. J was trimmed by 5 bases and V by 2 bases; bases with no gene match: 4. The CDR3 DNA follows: TGTGCCAGCAGTTACCGACTAGCGGGAGGCCGAGATACGCAGTATTTT. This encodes CASSYRLAGGRDTQYF.

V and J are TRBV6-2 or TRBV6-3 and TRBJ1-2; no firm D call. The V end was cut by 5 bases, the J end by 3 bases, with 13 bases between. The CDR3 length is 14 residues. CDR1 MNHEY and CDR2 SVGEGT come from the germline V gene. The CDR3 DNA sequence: TGTGCCAGCAGTCCCACTGGGAGCGACTATGGCTACACCTTC. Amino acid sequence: CASSPTGSDYGYTF.

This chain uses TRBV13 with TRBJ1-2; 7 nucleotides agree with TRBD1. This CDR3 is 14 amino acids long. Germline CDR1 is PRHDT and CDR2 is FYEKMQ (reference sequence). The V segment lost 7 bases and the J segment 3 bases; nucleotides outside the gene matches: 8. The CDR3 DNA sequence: TGTGCCAGCACCCCCCGGGACAGTCACTATGGCTACACCTTC. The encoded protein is CASTPRDSHYGYTF. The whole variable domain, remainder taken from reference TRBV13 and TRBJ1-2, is AAGVIQSPRHLIKEKRETATLKCYPIPRHDTVYWYQQGPGQDPQFLISFYEKMQSDKGSIPDRFSAQQFSDYHSELNMSSLELGDSALYFCASTPRDSHYGYTFGSGTRLTVV.

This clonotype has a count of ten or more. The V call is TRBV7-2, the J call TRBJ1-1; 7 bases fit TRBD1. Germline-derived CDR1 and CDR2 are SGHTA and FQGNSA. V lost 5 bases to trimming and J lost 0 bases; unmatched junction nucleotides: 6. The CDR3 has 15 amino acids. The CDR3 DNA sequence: TGTGCCAGCAGCAACGCGGGACAGCTGAACACTGAAGCTTTCTTT. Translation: CASSNAGQLNTEAFF.

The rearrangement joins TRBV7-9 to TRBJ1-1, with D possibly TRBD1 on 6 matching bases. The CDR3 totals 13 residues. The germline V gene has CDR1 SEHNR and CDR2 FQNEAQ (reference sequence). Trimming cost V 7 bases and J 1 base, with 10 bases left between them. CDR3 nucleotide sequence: TGTGCCAGCACCCCGACAGGGAACACTGAAGCTTTCTTT. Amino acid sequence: CASTPTGNTEAFF.

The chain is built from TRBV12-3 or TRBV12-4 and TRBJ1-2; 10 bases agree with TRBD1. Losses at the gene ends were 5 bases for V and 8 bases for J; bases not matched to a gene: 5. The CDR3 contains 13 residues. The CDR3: CASSIGQGDGYTF. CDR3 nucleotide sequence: TGTGCCAGCAGTATCGGACAGGGGGACGGCTACACCTTC.